This TCR beta chain was retrieved from a study of blood T cell repertoires in COVID-19 (dated by TCRdb to 2020 to 2021). For the study in its entirety: The collaborator samples originated in the United States, Italy and Spain and spanned the acute and convalescent phases of COVID-19. The prospective study material was composed of cDNA or gDNA derived from T cells, B-cell-depleted T cells, or PBMCs. HLA class I and class II types, where available, came from metadata supplied by the sample provider rather than from assay-based typing. The repertoires were made available in a free public database intended to serve as a resource for research on the immune response to SARS-CoV-2. Subjects who had been exposed to COVID-19, were actively infected with it, or had recovered from it provided the deeply sampled blood TCRbeta repertoires that made up the dataset. Samples were obtained from the ongoing ImmuneRACE study (first 160 participants) and from over 1,000 subjects provided by 6 global collaborators. Sample metadata almost always included a de-identified subject ID, COVID-19 status, age in years and sex.

The CDR3 starts with the cysteine, ends with the phenylalanine, and has 13 residues. Solely the CDR3 DNA is kept, with 39 bases framed from the first base. According to the germline V gene, CDR1 reads SGHDN and CDR2 reads FVKESK. V sheds 5 bases and J sheds 3 bases, leaving 10 bases between their ends. Turning to this clone: It has no known antigen specificity. Nothing much larger sits one base from this clone, and base qualities are not available.

TCRbeta CDR3 regions were amplified from genomic DNA using the immunoSEQ Assay, a bias-controlled multiplex PCR. The original pipeline was this. Within the assay, amplification of reference gene primers was used to estimate how many nucleated cells each sample contained. To quantify the absolute abundance of each unique TCRbeta CDR3 rearrangement, sequence reads were collapsed and filtered. Productive Simpson clonality was computed per sample as the square root of Simpson's diversity index over productive rearrangements. Drawn from immuneACCESS, this table holds only the in-frame rearrangements with V and J called that TCRdb kept. Clones are partly lost; checked studies trace under half to an unresolved V gene and leave the rest unexplained. V and J calls and clone size follow that table, whereas D and trimming were derived from the DNA. Present in this sample are about 200,000 clones, 81% of which were seen just once. In total, the top ten clones hold 8% to 9.5% of the sample.

Enrolling through a virtual design, the prospective study's participants ranged in age from roughly 18 to 95 years and lived across 24 United States geographic areas. In the prospective study, participants were assigned to cohorts based on the clinical history participants reported in a screening survey and a study questionnaire. Each participant in the prospective study had whole blood, serum and a nasopharyngeal or oropharyngeal swab collected by mobile phlebotomists. Additional blood draws and questionnaires over a roughly two-month period could optionally be provided by prospective study participants. Prospective study blood samples were shipped either frozen or at room temperature before DNA extraction. The study at large found these results: How much clinical and demographic metadata was included differed by source and by participant, and the metadata was provided uncurated.

The sequence joins TRBV14 to TRBJ1-2; the D gene cannot be resolved reliably. The sample was PBMCs or T cells enriched from blood (not recorded which). The source of this sequence is a woman in her forties or fifties with acute COVID-19. DNA sequence: TGTGCCAGCAGCTTCGAAGAGGACTATGGCTACACCTTC. This is translated as CASSFEEDYGYTF.